This T cell receptor beta chain was recorded in a study of blood T cell repertoires in COVID-19. Study context: The United States, Italy and Spain provided the acute and convalescent COVID-19 samples.

This clone was seen a single time. TCRdb keeps only in-frame clones here, not all; method: immunoSEQ multiplex PCR. This table has some 35,000 clones, roughly 88% appearing once. The CDR3 spans 16 residues. V was pared by 4 bases and J by 8 bases, with 20 bases between. The V gene's germline CDR1 is KGHDR and CDR2 SFDVKD. The source material was peripheral blood. The chain uses TRBV24-1 and TRBJ2-1; D remains ambiguous. This sequence originates from a man aged 70-80 years with active COVID-19. The CDR3 DNA follows: TGTGCCACCAGTGACCCCTCCGCCCACGCGTACCATGAGCAGTTCTTC. Translated: CATSDPSAHAYHEQFF.